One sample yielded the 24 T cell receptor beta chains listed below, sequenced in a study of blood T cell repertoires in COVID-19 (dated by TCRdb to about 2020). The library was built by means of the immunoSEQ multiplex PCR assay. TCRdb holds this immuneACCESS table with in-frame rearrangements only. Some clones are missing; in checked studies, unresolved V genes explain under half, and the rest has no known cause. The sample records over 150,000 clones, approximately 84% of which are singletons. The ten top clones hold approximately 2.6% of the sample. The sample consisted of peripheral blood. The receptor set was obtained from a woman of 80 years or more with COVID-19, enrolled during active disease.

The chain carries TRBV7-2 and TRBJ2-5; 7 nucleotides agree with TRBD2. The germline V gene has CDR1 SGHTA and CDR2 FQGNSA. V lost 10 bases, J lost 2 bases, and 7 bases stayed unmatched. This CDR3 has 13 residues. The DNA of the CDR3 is TGTGCCACGGGGAGGGGCTCTCAAGAGACCCAGTACTTC. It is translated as CATGRGSQETQYF.

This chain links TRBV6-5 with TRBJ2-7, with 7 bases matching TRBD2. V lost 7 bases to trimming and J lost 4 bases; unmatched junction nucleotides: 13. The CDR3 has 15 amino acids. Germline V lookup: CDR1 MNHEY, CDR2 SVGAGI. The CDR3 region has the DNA TGTGCCAGCATCCCACGACTAGCCGCCGTTTACGAGCAGTACTTC. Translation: CASIPRLAAVYEQYF.

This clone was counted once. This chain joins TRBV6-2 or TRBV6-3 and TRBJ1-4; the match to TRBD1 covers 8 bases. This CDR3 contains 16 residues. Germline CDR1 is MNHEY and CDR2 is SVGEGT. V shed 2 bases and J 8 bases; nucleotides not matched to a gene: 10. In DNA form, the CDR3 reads TGTGCCAGCAGTTACCCCCTTTGGGACAGGTCCGAAAAACTGTTTTTT. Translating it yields CASSYPLWDRSEKLFF.

As DNA, the CDR3 is TGTGCCAGCTCCCTATCTAACAGGGTGAATTCACCCCTCCACTTT. Its translation: CASSLSNRVNSPLHF. The J gene is TRBJ1-6, the V gene TRBV18; D might be TRBD1 (6 bases). V was pared by 6 bases and J by 7 bases, with 16 bases between. Germline loops: CDR1 KGHSH, CDR2 LQKENI. The CDR3 is 15 amino acids. The whole variable domain, filled in from reference TRBV18 and TRBJ1-6, reads NAGVMQNPRHLVRRRGQEARLRCSPMKGHSHVYWYRQLPEEGLKFMVYLQKENIIDESGMPKERFSAEFPKEGPSILRIQQVVRGDSAAYFCASSLSNRVNSPLHFGNGTRLTVT.

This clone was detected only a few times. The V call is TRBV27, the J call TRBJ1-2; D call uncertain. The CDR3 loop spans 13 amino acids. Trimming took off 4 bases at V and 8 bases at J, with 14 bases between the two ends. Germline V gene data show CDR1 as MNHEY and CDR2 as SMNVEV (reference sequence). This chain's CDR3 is CASSSGELFGYTF. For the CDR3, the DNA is TGTGCCAGCAGTTCCGGAGAACTATTCGGCTACACCTTC.

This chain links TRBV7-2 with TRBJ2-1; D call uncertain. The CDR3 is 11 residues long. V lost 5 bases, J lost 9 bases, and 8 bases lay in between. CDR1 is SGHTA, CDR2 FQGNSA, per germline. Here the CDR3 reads CASSHLAEQFF. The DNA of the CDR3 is TGTGCCAGCAGCCATCTGGCTGAGCAGTTCTTC. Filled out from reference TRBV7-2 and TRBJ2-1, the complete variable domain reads GAGVSQSPSNKVTEKGKDVELRCDPISGHTALYWYRQSLGQGLEFLIYFQGNSAPDKSGLPSDRFSAERTGGSVSTLTIQRTQQEDSAVYLCASSHLAEQFFGPGTRLTVL.

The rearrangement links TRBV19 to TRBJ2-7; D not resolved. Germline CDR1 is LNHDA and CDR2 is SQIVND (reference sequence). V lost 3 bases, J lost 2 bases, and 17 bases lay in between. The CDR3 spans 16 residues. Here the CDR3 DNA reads TGTGCCAGTAGTATGTCGACTGTTAGCAGCCCCTACGAGCAGTACTTC. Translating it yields CASSMSTVSSPYEQYF.

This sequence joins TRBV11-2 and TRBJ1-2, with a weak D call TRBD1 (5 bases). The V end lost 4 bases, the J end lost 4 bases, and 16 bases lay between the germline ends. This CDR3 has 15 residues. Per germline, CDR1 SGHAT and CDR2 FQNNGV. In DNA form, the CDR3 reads TGTGCCAGCAGCTCTGGGGCAGATCCTGTCTATGGCTACACCTTC. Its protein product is CASSSGADPVYGYTF.

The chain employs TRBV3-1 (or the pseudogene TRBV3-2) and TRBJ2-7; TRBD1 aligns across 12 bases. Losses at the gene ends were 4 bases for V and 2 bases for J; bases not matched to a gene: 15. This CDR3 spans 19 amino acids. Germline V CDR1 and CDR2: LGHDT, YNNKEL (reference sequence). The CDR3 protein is CASSPGLGQGAPRAYEQYF. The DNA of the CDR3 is TGTGCCAGCAGCCCCGGATTGGGACAGGGGGCGCCGAGAGCCTACGAGCAGTACTTC.

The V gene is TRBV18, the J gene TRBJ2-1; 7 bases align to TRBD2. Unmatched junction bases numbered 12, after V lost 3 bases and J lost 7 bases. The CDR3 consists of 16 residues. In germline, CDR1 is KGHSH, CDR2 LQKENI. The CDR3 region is CASSPIVGGSTNEQFF. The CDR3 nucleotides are TGTGCCAGCTCACCTATCGTGGGCGGGAGTACGAATGAGCAGTTCTTC.

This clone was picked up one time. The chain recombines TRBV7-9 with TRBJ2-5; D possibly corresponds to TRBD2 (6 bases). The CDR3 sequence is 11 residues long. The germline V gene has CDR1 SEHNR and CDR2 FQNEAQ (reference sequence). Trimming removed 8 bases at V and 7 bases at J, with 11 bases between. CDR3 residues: CASGGTGTQYF. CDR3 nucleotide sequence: TGTGCCAGCGGAGGGACCGGGACCCAGTACTTC.

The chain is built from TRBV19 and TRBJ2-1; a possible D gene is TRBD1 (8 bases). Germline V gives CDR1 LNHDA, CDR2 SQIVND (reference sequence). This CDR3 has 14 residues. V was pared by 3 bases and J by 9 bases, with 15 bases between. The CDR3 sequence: CASSMRTGRGEQFF. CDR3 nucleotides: TGTGCCAGTAGTATGCGGACAGGGAGGGGTGAGCAGTTCTTC.

CDR3 DNA: TGTGCCAGTAGTTTCCTCGGGACAGGGGCCTATGGCTACACCTTC. Protein: CASSFLGTGAYGYTF. The V call is TRBV19, the J call TRBJ1-2, with TRBD1 matching over 10 bases. Germline V lookup: CDR1 LNHDA, CDR2 SQIVND (reference sequence). The CDR3 totals 15 residues. Losses at the gene ends were 5 bases for V and 4 bases for J; bases not matched to a gene: 7.

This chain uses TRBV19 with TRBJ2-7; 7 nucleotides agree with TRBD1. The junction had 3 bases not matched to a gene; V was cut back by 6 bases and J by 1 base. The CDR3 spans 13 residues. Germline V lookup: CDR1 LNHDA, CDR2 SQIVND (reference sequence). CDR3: CASSRQGSYEQYF. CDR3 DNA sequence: TGTGCCAGTAGCCGACAGGGTTCCTACGAGCAGTACTTC.

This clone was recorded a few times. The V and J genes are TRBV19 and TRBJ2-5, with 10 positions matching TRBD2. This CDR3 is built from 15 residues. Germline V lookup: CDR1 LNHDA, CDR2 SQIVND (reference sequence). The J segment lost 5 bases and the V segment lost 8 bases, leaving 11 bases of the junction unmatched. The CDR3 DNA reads TGTGCCAGTCAAACCTCTAGCGGGAGCTGGGAGACCCAGTACTTC. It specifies CASQTSSGSWETQYF.

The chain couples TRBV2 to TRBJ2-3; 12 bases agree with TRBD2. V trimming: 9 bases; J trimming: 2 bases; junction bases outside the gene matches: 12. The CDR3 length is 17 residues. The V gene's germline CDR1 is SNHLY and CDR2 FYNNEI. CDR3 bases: TGTGCCAGTTCTAGGTGGACTAGCGGGGCCCTCACAGATACGCAGTATTTT. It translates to CASSRWTSGALTDTQYF.

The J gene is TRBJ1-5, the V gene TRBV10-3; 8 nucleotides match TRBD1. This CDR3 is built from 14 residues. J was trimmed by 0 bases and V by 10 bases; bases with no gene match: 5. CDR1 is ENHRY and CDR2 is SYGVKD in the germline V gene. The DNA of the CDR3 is TGTGCCACGACAGGGGCGCATAGCAATCAGCCCCAGCATTTT. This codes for CATTGAHSNQPQHF.

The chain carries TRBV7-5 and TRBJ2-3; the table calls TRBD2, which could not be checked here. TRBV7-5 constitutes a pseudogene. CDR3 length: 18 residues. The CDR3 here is CARSFRLSGDPSTDTQYF. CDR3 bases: TGTGCCAGAAGCTTCCGCCTGAGCGGAGACCCAAGCACAGATACGCAGTATTTT.

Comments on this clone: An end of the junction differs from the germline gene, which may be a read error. CDR3 coding DNA: TGTGCTAGCAGCTTAAGGGGCGATCGGACAGATACGCAGTATTTT. This encodes CASSLRGDRTDTQYF. The rearrangement joins TRBV7-7 to TRBJ2-3; tentative D call: TRBD1 (5 bases). This CDR3 comprises 15 residues. Germline V CDR1 and CDR2: SSHAT, FNYEAQ (reference sequence).

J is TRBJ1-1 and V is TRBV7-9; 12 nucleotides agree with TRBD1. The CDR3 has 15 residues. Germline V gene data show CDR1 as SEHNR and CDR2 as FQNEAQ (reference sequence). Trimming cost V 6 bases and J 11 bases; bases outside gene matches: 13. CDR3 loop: CASRWDRGPPGFAFF. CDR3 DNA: TGTGCCAGCAGATGGGACAGGGGGCCTCCGGGGTTTGCTTTCTTT. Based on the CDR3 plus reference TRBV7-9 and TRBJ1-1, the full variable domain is DTGVSQNPRHKITKRGQNVTFRCDPISEHNRLYWYRQTLGQGPEFLTYFQNEAQLEKSRLLSDRFSAERPKGSFSTLEIQRTEQGDSAMYLCASRWDRGPPGFAFFGQGTRLTVV.

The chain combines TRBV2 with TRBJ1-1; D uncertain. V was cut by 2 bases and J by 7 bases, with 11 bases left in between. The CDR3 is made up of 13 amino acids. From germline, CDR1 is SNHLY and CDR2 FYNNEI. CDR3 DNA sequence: TGTGCCAGCAGTGAATCGACATTAGGTGAAGCTTTCTTT. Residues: CASSESTLGEAFF.

This CDR3 is CASSLIRVTEAFF. The CDR3 bases are TGTGCCAGCAGCTTGATCAGGGTCACTGAAGCTTTCTTT. The V call is TRBV5-5, the J call TRBJ1-1; TRBD1 might be the D (5 bases). Trimming took off 1 base at V and 4 bases at J, with 8 bases between the two ends. The length of the CDR3 is 13 residues. Germline V CDR1 and CDR2: SGHKS, YYEKEE (reference sequence). Looking up the rest from reference TRBV5-5 and TRBJ1-1 gives the full variable domain: DAGVTQSPTHLIKTRGQQVTLRCSPISGHKSVSWYQQVLGQGPQFIFQYYEKEERGRGNFPDRFSARQFPNYSSELNVNALLLGDSALYLCASSLIRVTEAFFGQGTRLTVV.

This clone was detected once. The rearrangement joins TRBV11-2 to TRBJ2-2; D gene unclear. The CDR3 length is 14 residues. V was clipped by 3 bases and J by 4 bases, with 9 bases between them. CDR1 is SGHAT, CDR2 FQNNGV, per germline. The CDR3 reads CASSFNGATGELFF. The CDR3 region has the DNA TGTGCCAGCAGCTTCAACGGAGCCACCGGGGAGCTGTTTTTT.

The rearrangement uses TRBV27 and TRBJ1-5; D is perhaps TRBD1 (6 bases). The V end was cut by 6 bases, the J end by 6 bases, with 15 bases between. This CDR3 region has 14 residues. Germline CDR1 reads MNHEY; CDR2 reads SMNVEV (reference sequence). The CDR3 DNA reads TGTGCCAGCAGACCATACAGGGACGGTCAGCCCCAGCATTTT. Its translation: CASRPYRDGQPQHF.